This is a list of T cell receptor beta chains from one sample in a study of OX40 agonist ivuxolimab in advanced cancers. The repertoire was sequenced with immunoSEQ multiplex PCR; TCRdb's copy has only in-frame clones and lacks some. The sample lists 25,000 to 35,000 clones; 80% to 90% were seen once. Sample: CD4+ or CD8+ T cells sorted from blood, taken in a trial of the OX40 agonist ivuxolimab. The receptors come from an adult with an advanced solid tumor such as melanoma, head and neck, liver or kidney cancer. Both conserved end residues are part of each CDR3. Each record gives: D gene, clone size, V gene, J gene, CDR3 DNA, CDR3 protein. D genes are given only for firm matches. The size of a clone is reported for some rows only, either as once, few or many, or as a class for expanded clones.

D gene: TRBD1; clone size: -; V gene: TRBV19; J gene: TRBJ2-5; CDR3 DNA: TGTGCCAGTAGTAGGGTCGGGGACAGGGGACTGGGGGAGACCCAGTACTTC; CDR3 protein: CASSRVGDRGLGETQYF
D gene: -; clone size: -; V gene: TRBV28; J gene: TRBJ1-2; CDR3 DNA: TGTGCCAGCAGTTTTTTCCGGGGGCGCGACTATGGCTACACCTTC; CDR3 protein: CASSFFRGRDYGYTF
D gene: TRBD2; clone size: -; V gene: TRBV7-9; J gene: TRBJ2-3; CDR3 DNA: TGTGCCAGCAGCTCCATCCTGGGTAGCGGGAGCACAGATACGCAGTATTTT; CDR3 protein: CASSSILGSGSTDTQYF
D gene: -; clone size: -; V gene: TRBV5-1; J gene: TRBJ2-1; CDR3 DNA: TGCGCCAGCAGCCTATTGGACGGGTCCTACAATGAGCAGTTCTTC; CDR3 protein: CASSLLDGSYNEQFF
D gene: -; clone size: once; V gene: TRBV27; J gene: TRBJ1-5; CDR3 DNA: TGTGCCAGCATCTACCCCCACAGGGAGGGTCGGCCCCAGCATTTT; CDR3 protein: CASIYPHREGRPQHF
D gene: -; clone size: once; V gene: TRBV6-5; J gene: TRBJ1-2; CDR3 DNA: TGTGCCAGCAGTTACGGGACAACCTATGGCTACACCTTC; CDR3 protein: CASSYGTTYGYTF
D gene: -; clone size: few; V gene: TRBV7-6; J gene: TRBJ2-1; CDR3 DNA: TGTGCCAGCAGCTTAAACCTAGGGTACAATGAGCAGTTCTTC; CDR3 protein: CASSLNLGYNEQFF
D gene: TRBD2; clone size: -; V gene: TRBV4-2; J gene: TRBJ2-7; CDR3 DNA: TGTGCCAGCAGCCAAGAGCGCGGGAGAGTCGAGCAGTACTTC; CDR3 protein: CASSQERGRVEQYF
D gene: TRBD1; clone size: -; V gene: TRBV29-1; J gene: TRBJ2-7; CDR3 DNA: TGCAGCGTTGAAGCCGGGACAGGGTACTACGAGCAGTACTTC; CDR3 protein: CSVEAGTGYYEQYF
D gene: -; clone size: -; V gene: TRBV7-8; J gene: TRBJ1-3; CDR3 DNA: TGTGCCAGCAGCTTAGTGATTGGGGCGGGAGGGGCCGGAAACACCATATATTTT; CDR3 protein: CASSLVIGAGGAGNTIYF
D gene: -; clone size: -; V gene: TRBV28; J gene: TRBJ1-2; CDR3 DNA: TGTGCCAGCAGTTTATACGCAGGCCCCAACAACTATGGCTACACCTTC; CDR3 protein: CASSLYAGPNNYGYTF
D gene: -; clone size: few; V gene: TRBV4-1; J gene: TRBJ2-7; CDR3 DNA: TGCGCCAGCAGCCCGACGGATTCCTACGAGCAGTACTTC; CDR3 protein: CASSPTDSYEQYF
D gene: TRBD2; clone size: -; V gene: TRBV10-2; J gene: TRBJ2-7; CDR3 DNA: TGCGCCAGCAGTGCTAGCGGGAACTACGAGCAGTACTTC; CDR3 protein: CASSASGNYEQYF
D gene: -; clone size: -; V gene: TRBV6-1; J gene: TRBJ2-1; CDR3 DNA: TGTGCCAGCACCTCGGACGGGGACTACAATGAGCAGTTCTTC; CDR3 protein: CASTSDGDYNEQFF
D gene: -; clone size: -; V gene: TRBV19; J gene: TRBJ1-2; CDR3 DNA: TGTGCCAGTAGTATAGACCGGGACGCCAACTATGGCTACACCTTC; CDR3 protein: CASSIDRDANYGYTF
D gene: -; clone size: medium-sized; V gene: TRBV6-5; J gene: TRBJ1-5; CDR3 DNA: TGTGCCAGCAGCCCGGTAGGGGTCGGACAGCCCCAGCATTTT; CDR3 protein: CASSPVGVGQPQHF
D gene: -; clone size: -; V gene: TRBV15; J gene: TRBJ1-5; CDR3 DNA: TGTGCCACCAGCAGAGAGGTCAGTACGGGCAATCAGCCCCAGCATTTT; CDR3 protein: CATSREVSTGNQPQHF